This T cell receptor beta chain was found in a study of blood T cell repertoires in COVID-19. The assay was immunoSEQ multiplex PCR, and TCRdb's table has in-frame clones only and misses some. The table records 82,000 or so clones, approximately 90% of them present only once. V shed 3 bases and J shed 5 bases, with 8 bases lying between them. The germline gives CDR1 SEHNR, CDR2 FQNEAQ (reference sequence). The length of the CDR3 is 12 residues. The sequencing sample was made of PBMCs or T cells enriched from blood (not recorded which). This chain connects TRBV7-9 to TRBJ2-7; possibly TRBD1 for D (5 bases). This receptor was identified in a woman aged 45-60 years with acute COVID-19. Written as DNA, the CDR3 is TGTGCCAGCAGCTTGGACAACAACGAGCAGTACTTC. Translated, it gives CASSLDNNEQYF.